The sequence of this T cell receptor (beta chain) was determined in a study of cytomegalovirus exposure and HLA in healthy donors. The study's findings and limits: 150 to 200 TCR beta chains were listed as cytomegalovirus-associated. Some public TCRs appeared in many individuals, while most sequences were rare.

The study ran its PCR with 60 Vbeta and 13 Jbeta primers. The repertoire was sequenced with immunoSEQ multiplex PCR; TCRdb's copy has only in-frame clones and lacks some. The sample includes approximately 160,000 clones, roughly 70% of them seen just once. The V segment lost 2 bases and the J segment 4 bases; nucleotides outside the gene matches: 1. CDR1 is SGHRS and CDR2 is YFSETQ in the germline V gene. The CDR3 has 15 residues. In the case of this clone: Its antigen is as yet unknown.

The TCR originated in a woman aged 40 to 50 in good health and CMV-seropositive. The chain has TRBV5-1 and TRBJ2-3, with TRBD2 matching over 13 bases. The sequenced material came from PBMCs. This CDR3 is CASSFTSGGADTQYF. CDR3 sequence (DNA): TGCGCCAGCAGCTTTACTAGCGGGGGGGCAGATACGCAGTATTTT.